These 8 T cell receptor beta chains were all obtained from the same sample, sequenced in a study of T cell clonality in common variable immunodeficiency. The assay was immunoSEQ multiplex PCR, and TCRdb's table has in-frame clones only and misses some. The sample yields about 20,000 clones, without any singletons. Study-level findings and limits: In common variable immunodeficiency, TCR beta chains reportedly carried fewer deletions and N-nucleotide insertions.

The antigens of these receptors remain unknown. The sequenced sample consisted of peripheral blood mononuclear cells. These receptors were collected from a human donor with common variable immunodeficiency.

In its sample, this clone was seen a few times. The read comes to an end 3 residues before the CDR3 does, leaving the germline J gene to fill in the end. This chain uses TRBV18 with TRBJ1-5; the D is unclear. Germline-derived CDR1 and CDR2 are KGHSH and LQKENI. The CDR3 consists of 13 residues. Trimming cost V 3 bases and J 5 bases, with 8 bases left between them. The CDR3 DNA, read in part, is TGTGCCAGCTCACCTGGCAGCGATCAGCCC. This sequence encodes CASSPGSDQP. The full CDR3 protein is CASSPGSDQPQHF.

This clone has only a few counts. The CDR3 end is not reached by the read, which stops 3 residues before it; the germline J gene fills it in. The chain carries TRBV7-2 and TRBJ2-6; D tentatively fits TRBD1 or TRBD2 (7 bases each). V lost 0 bases, J lost 4 bases, and 16 bases lay in between. The CDR3 totals 18 residues. The germline V gene has CDR1 SGHTA and CDR2 FQGNSA. The chain's CDR3 is CASSLAPTGRAGANVLTF. CDR3 DNA (partial): TGTGCCAGCAGCTTAGCGCCGACAGGGAGGGCGGGGGCCAACGTC.

This clone showed up many times. The read terminates 3 residues ahead of where the CDR3 ends, so the germline J gene completes it. V gene TRBV2 combines with J gene TRBJ1-2, with D possibly TRBD1 on 5 matching bases. CDR1 is SNHLY and CDR2 is FYNNEI in the germline V gene. The CDR3 totals 14 residues. CDR3 sequence: CASSGGGRLGGYTF. The part of the CDR3 DNA that was read is TGTGCCAGCAGCGGGGGGGGACGCCTAGGGGGC.

Points on this clone: With the read ending 3 residues before the CDR3 end, the germline J gene is used to fill in that end. The rearrangement uses TRBV18 and TRBJ1-3; 8 bases line up with TRBD1. J gave up 2 bases and V 3 bases, and 9 bases lay outside the gene matches. This CDR3 has 17 residues. Germline values: CDR1 KGHSH, CDR2 LQKENI. The CDR3 loop reads CASSPKPGQAAGNTIYF. The covered CDR3 bases are TGTGCCAGCTCACCTAAACCGGGACAGGCAGCTGGAAACACC.

This clone was seen a few times. The part of the CDR3 DNA that was read is TGTGCCAGTAGTAATAGCGGGGGATACAATGAG. It yields the protein CASSNSGGYNE. The CDR3 in full is CASSNSGGYNEQFF. This rearrangement joins TRBV19 to TRBJ2-1, with TRBD2 matching over 9 bases. The read comes to an end 3 residues before the CDR3 does, leaving the germline J gene to fill in the end. Germline V lookup: CDR1 LNHDA, CDR2 SQIVND (reference sequence). This CDR3 has 14 amino acids. The V gene end was trimmed by 4 bases and the J gene end by 4 bases; junction bases not matched to a gene: 2. Complete variable domain (other parts from reference TRBV19 and TRBJ2-1): DGGITQSPKYLFRKEGQNVTLSCEQNLNHDAMYWYRQDPGQGLRLIYYSQIVNDFQKGDIAEGYSVSREKKESFPLTVTSAQKNPTAFYLCASSNSGGYNEQFFGPGTRLTVL.

There are a few counts of this clone. The sequence runs out 3 residues before the end of the CDR3; the remainder is reconstructed from the germline J gene. The chain is built from TRBV30 and TRBJ1-2; tentative D call: TRBD1 (6 bases). The germline gives CDR1 GTSNPN, CDR2 SVGIG (reference sequence). This CDR3 region has 15 residues. The germline V and J ends were trimmed by 0 bases and 4 bases, with 15 bases remaining between them. CDR3 in amino acids: CAWSVITGTGYGYTF. CDR3 DNA, as far as it was read: TGTGCCTGGAGTGTAATAACAGGGACGGGCTATGGC.

Details on this clone: Coverage ceases 3 residues before the CDR3 finishes, and the germline J gene fills in the end. This chain uses TRBV7-9 with TRBJ1-4; 7 bases are shared with TRBD1. Trimming cost V 5 bases and J 2 bases; bases outside gene matches: 5. Per the germline V gene, CDR1 is SEHNR and CDR2 is FQNEAQ (reference sequence). The CDR3 is made up of 15 amino acids. CDR3 DNA, as far as it was read: TGTGCCAGCAGCACCCGGGACAGCACTAATGAAAAA. Translating it yields CASSTRDSTNEK. The entire CDR3 is CASSTRDSTNEKLFF.

This clone was picked up a small number of times. The read gets to within 3 residues of the CDR3 end, and the germline J gene fills in the rest. The V gene is TRBV19, the J gene TRBJ2-5, with 7 bases fitting TRBD1. Trimming cost V 3 bases and J 1 base; bases outside gene matches: 2. The germline V gene has CDR1 LNHDA and CDR2 SQIVND (reference sequence). There are 14 residues in the CDR3. CDR3 region: CASSIRDSQETQYF. The sequenced CDR3 bases are TGTGCCAGTAGTATCCGGGACAGCCAAGAGACC.